These 25 T cell receptor beta chains originate from one sample sequenced in a study of blood T cells in healthy people across ages. Primers used in a second PCR of about 7 to 12 cycles were a sample-barcoded 5' primer and a J-beta primer mix. TCRdb analysed the 5' RACE reads with MiXCR anew, one entry per CDR3 protein. The sample holds hundreds of thousands of distinct CDR3 sequences, roughly a quarter seen once. Material for sequencing was blood. These receptors were collected from a woman in her 70s in good health.

The chain is built from TRBV28 and TRBJ2-1; D may correspond to TRBD1 or TRBD2 (5 bases each). The CDR3 has 15 residues. With 5 bases removed from V and 5 bases from J, the gap between germline ends came to 16 bases. Germline CDR1 and CDR2: MDHEN and SYDVKM. CDR3 nucleotide sequence: TGTGCCAGCAGTCCGATAGGGACGGATAACAATGAGCAGTTCTTC. It yields the protein CASSPIGTDNNEQFF. The complete variable domain, with remaining parts taken from reference TRBV28 and TRBJ2-1, reads DVKVTQSSRYLVKRTGEKVFLECVQDMDHENMFWYRQDPGLGLRLIYFSYDVKMKEKGDIPEGYSVSREKKERFSLILESASTNQTSMYLCASSPIGTDNNEQFFGPGTRLTVL.

The rearrangement links TRBV29-1 to TRBJ2-5, with D possibly matching TRBD2 (6 bases). V was cut by 7 bases and J by 1 base, with 10 bases left in between. Germline lookup yields CDR1 SQVTM and CDR2 ANQGSEA. CDR3 size: 12 residues. The CDR3 spells CSAGTGQETQYF. The CDR3 DNA sequence: TGCAGCGCCGGGACTGGCCAAGAGACCCAGTACTTC.

Only a few counts were recorded for this clonotype. V is TRBV7-2 and J is TRBJ1-4; TRBD1 aligns across 8 bases. CDR1 SGHTA and CDR2 FQGNSA come from the germline V gene. Losses at the gene ends were 2 bases for V and 7 bases for J; bases not matched to a gene: 6. This CDR3 spans 15 amino acids. The CDR3 protein is CASSLRTGMVEKLFF. CDR3 nucleotide sequence: TGTGCCAGCAGCTTAAGGACAGGGATGGTTGAAAAACTGTTTTTT.

This clonotype was counted only a few times. The chain uses TRBV4-1 and TRBJ2-4; weak D call: TRBD2 (5 bases). Germline lookup yields CDR1 MGHRA and CDR2 YSYEKL. Trimming left V 0 bases short and J 7 bases short, with 7 bases between. The CDR3 runs 13 residues. In DNA form, the CDR3 reads TGCGCCAGCAGCCAAGAAGAGGGTAACATTCAGTACTTC. As protein: CASSQEEGNIQYF.

The J gene is TRBJ2-5, the V gene TRBV5-1; no firm D call. Germline V gives CDR1 SGHRS, CDR2 YFSETQ. V dropped 0 bases and J dropped 5 bases, with 14 bases sitting between them. There are 15 residues in the CDR3. The CDR3 is CASSLEVGSMETQYF. The CDR3 coding sequence is TGCGCCAGCAGCTTGGAAGTAGGGTCGATGGAGACCCAGTACTTC.

This clonotype has more than one count but fewer than ten. Being one base from a much bigger clone, this may be a read error. This chain uses TRBV28 with TRBJ2-7, with 13 bases that match TRBD2. The CDR3 consists of 14 residues. Germline assignment: CDR1 MDHEN and CDR2 SYDVKM. The CDR3 DNA sequence: TGTGCCAGCTGTGGACTAGCGGGAGCTTACGAGCAGTGCTTC. Protein sequence: CASCGLAGAYEQCF.

The rearrangement links TRBV28 to TRBJ1-5; TRBD1 is a possible D gene (5 bases). CDR3 size: 16 residues. V was pared by 3 bases and J by 6 bases, with 18 bases between. CDR1 is MDHEN and CDR2 is SYDVKM in the germline V gene. DNA for the CDR3: TGTGCCAGCAGTTTCGAGGGCAGGGTAAGGGGTCAGCCCCAGCATTTT. Translating gives CASSFEGRVRGQPQHF. The full variable domain, rest sourced from reference TRBV28 and TRBJ1-5, is DVKVTQSSRYLVKRTGEKVFLECVQDMDHENMFWYRQDPGLGLRLIYFSYDVKMKEKGDIPEGYSVSREKKERFSLILESASTNQTSMYLCASSFEGRVRGQPQHFGDGTRLSIL.

This sequence joins TRBV9 and TRBJ2-7, with 10 nucleotides matching TRBD2. This CDR3 is built from 18 residues. J lost 1 base, V lost 3 bases, and 13 bases had no gene match. The V gene's germline CDR1 is SGDLS and CDR2 YYNGEE. The CDR3 coding sequence is TGTGCCAGCAGCGGATGTTGGACTAGCGGACCAAATTCCTACGAGCAGTACTTC. Amino acids: CASSGCWTSGPNSYEQYF.

This chain connects TRBV6-1 to TRBJ2-7; 9 bases are shared with TRBD1. The CDR3 consists of 14 residues. Germline CDR1 reads MNHNS; CDR2 reads SASEGT. V shed 4 bases, J shed 5 bases, and the junction held 6 bases outside the gene matches. CDR3 loop: CASSVQGARDEQYF. The DNA of the CDR3 is TGTGCCAGCAGTGTACAGGGGGCGCGCGACGAGCAGTACTTC.

In its sample, this clonotype was seen a few times. The V and J genes are TRBV4-1 and TRBJ2-3, with 9 bases matching TRBD2. The CDR3 runs to 17 residues. V shed 2 bases and J 6 bases; nucleotides not matched to a gene: 12. The germline CDR1 and CDR2 sequences are MGHRA and YSYEKL. DNA for the CDR3: TGCGCCAGCAGCCAATATCAGGCTAGCGGGACATCCGATACGCAGTATTTT. Encoded protein: CASSQYQASGTSDTQYF.

In its sample, this clonotype was seen a few times. The DNA of the CDR3 is TGTGCCAGCAGGCTTAGCGGGAGCGCCTACGAGCAGTACTTC. It specifies CASRLSGSAYEQYF. V is TRBV5-5 and J is TRBJ2-7; TRBD2 agrees at 9 bases. The CDR3 is 14 residues long. Trimming removed 5 bases from V and 2 bases from J; junction bases left unmatched: 5. Germline lookup yields CDR1 SGHKS and CDR2 YYEKEE (reference sequence).

Only a few counts were recorded for this clonotype. Relative to the germline gene, one junction end is altered; a read error may explain this. This chain uses TRBV7-7 with TRBJ2-1; 9 nucleotides agree with TRBD2. Germline-derived CDR1 and CDR2 are SSHAT and FNYEAQ (reference sequence). The CDR3 loop spans 15 amino acids. CDR3 region: CASSPTSGGLNEQFF. The CDR3 DNA is TGTGCTAGCAGCCCGACTAGCGGAGGGTTAAATGAGCAGTTCTTC.

The genes are TRBV4-3 and TRBJ1-2, with TRBD1 as a possible D gene (5 bases). The V and J ends lost 1 base and 0 bases respectively, with 12 bases between them. The CDR3 has 16 amino acids. Germline values: CDR1 LGHNA, CDR2 YSLEER. Here the CDR3 DNA reads TGCGCCAGCAGCCAAGCCGGGGACTCCGCTAACTATGGCTACACCTTC. Translating gives CASSQAGDSANYGYTF.

This chain joins TRBV28 and TRBJ2-1; D not certain. CDR3 length: 11 residues. V was shortened by 7 bases and J by 8 bases, with 9 bases between the two germline ends. Germline lookup yields CDR1 MDHEN and CDR2 SYDVKM. The CDR3 sequence: CASTLRDEQFF. The CDR3 region has the DNA TGTGCCAGCACCTTAAGGGATGAGCAGTTCTTC.

In its sample, this clonotype was seen a few times. The genes are TRBV7-2 and TRBJ2-5; 7 nucleotides align to TRBD1. This CDR3 is 14 amino acids long. Germline CDR1 and CDR2: SGHTA and FQGNSA. Trimming took 5 bases from V and 1 from J; bases not matched to a gene: 4. CDR3 sequence reads: CASSHDRVQETQYF. The CDR3 region has the DNA TGTGCCAGCAGCCACGACAGGGTCCAAGAGACCCAGTACTTC.

This clonotype was found many times. The chain combines TRBV11-2 with TRBJ2-7, with a tentative D call TRBD2 (6 bases). V dropped 5 bases and J dropped 4 bases, with 15 bases sitting between them. The CDR3 runs to 14 residues. Germline V lookup: CDR1 SGHAT, CDR2 FQNNGV. The CDR3 DNA reads as TGTGCCAGCAGCATGGGCGGGAACACGTACGAGCAGTACTTC. It translates to CASSMGGNTYEQYF.

V gene TRBV28 combines with J gene TRBJ2-1; 8 bases are a match to TRBD1. Germline V gives CDR1 MDHEN, CDR2 SYDVKM. V trimming: 5 bases; J trimming: 5 bases; junction bases outside the gene matches: 8. The CDR3 extends over 15 amino acids. The DNA of the CDR3 is TGTGCCAGCAGTCCCCGGGACAGGCTAGACAATGAGCAGTTCTTC. It encodes CASSPRDRLDNEQFF.

The table lists this clonotype with many counts. The chain employs TRBV29-1 and TRBJ2-4, with 7 bases matching TRBD1. Germline loops: CDR1 SQVTM, CDR2 ANQGSEA. The CDR3 is 12 amino acids. The V and J ends lost 4 bases and 5 bases, in that order; junction bases with no gene match: 2. CDR3 in amino acids: CSVGQGQNIQYF. The CDR3 region has the DNA TGCAGCGTTGGACAGGGCCAAAACATTCAGTACTTC.

The chain has TRBV19 and TRBJ2-5, with 11 positions matching TRBD2. V shed 4 bases, J shed 1 base, and the junction held 5 bases outside the gene matches. The germline CDR1 and CDR2 sequences are LNHDA and SQIVND (reference sequence). This CDR3 spans 16 amino acids. The CDR3 sequence is CASSSLAGGGQETQYF. CDR3 nucleotides: TGTGCCAGTAGTAGTCTAGCGGGAGGAGGCCAAGAGACCCAGTACTTC.

This clonotype showed up just a few times. The chain uses TRBV10-3 and TRBJ2-7; TRBD1 aligns across 9 bases. The junction had 9 bases not matched to a gene; V was cut back by 6 bases and J by 6 bases. Germline assignment: CDR1 ENHRY and CDR2 SYGVKD. This CDR3 contains 14 residues. The CDR3 sequence: CAIRTGTGYAEQYF. The CDR3 region has the DNA TGTGCCATCAGGACCGGGACAGGGTATGCCGAGCAGTACTTC.

This clonotype showed up many times. The chain has TRBV5-1 and TRBJ2-7; unclear D gene. CDR1 SGHRS and CDR2 YFSETQ come from the germline V gene. Trimming stripped 1 base from V and 3 bases from J, with 14 bases between. The CDR3 runs 15 residues. The CDR3 DNA reads as TGCGCCAGCAGCTTGTCCAGCAATTCCCTCTACGAGCAGTACTTC. Amino acid sequence: CASSLSSNSLYEQYF.

This chain connects TRBV6-2 or TRBV6-3 to TRBJ1-1, with 11 positions matching TRBD1. The length of the CDR3 is 16 residues. Germline V gene lookup returns CDR1 MNHEY and CDR2 SVGEGT. J lost 0 bases, V lost 4 bases, and 4 bases had no gene match. CDR3 residues: CASSWTGGTLNTEAFF. Written as DNA, the CDR3 is TGTGCCAGCAGTTGGACAGGGGGCACACTGAACACTGAAGCTTTCTTT.

This clonotype was detected a few times. The rearrangement uses TRBV6-1 and TRBJ2-5, with a weak D call TRBD2 (6 bases). The tail of the sequence fits TRBJ2-1 better, so the J call may be wrong. This CDR3 is built from 12 residues. Germline CDR1 reads MNHNS; CDR2 reads SASEGT. The chain's CDR3 is CASRTTGLEQFF. The CDR3 nucleotides read TGTGCCAGCAGGACTACCGGACTAGAGCAGTTCTTC.

This clonotype came up a few times. This clone may be a read error of a much larger clone one base away. This sequence joins TRBV10-2 and TRBJ1-1; no clear D. V shed 7 bases and J shed 3 bases, with 15 bases lying between them. CDR1 is WSHSY and CDR2 is SAAADI in the germline V gene. There are 14 residues in the CDR3. CDR3 nucleotide sequence: TGCGCCAGCACCCTCGACGGAATGGACACTGAAGCTTTCTTT. It translates to CASTLDGMDTEAFF.

This clonotype occurred a few times. The genes are TRBV4-2 and TRBJ1-1; weak D call: TRBD1 (6 bases). The CDR3 totals 15 residues. Germline loops: CDR1 LGHNA, CDR2 YNFKEQ. Trimming took off 0 bases at V and 1 base at J, with 9 bases between the two ends. The CDR3: CASSQEQGANTEAFF. The CDR3 DNA sequence: TGTGCCAGCAGCCAAGAACAGGGAGCGAACACTGAAGCTTTCTTT.